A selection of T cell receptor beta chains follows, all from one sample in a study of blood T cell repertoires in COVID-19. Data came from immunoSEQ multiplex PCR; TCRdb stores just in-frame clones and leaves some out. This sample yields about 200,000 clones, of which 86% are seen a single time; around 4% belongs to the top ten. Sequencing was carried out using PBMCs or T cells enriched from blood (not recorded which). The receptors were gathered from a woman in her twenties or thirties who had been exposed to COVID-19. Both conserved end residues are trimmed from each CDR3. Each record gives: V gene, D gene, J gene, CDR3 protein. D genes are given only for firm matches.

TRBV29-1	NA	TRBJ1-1	SVPMNTEAF
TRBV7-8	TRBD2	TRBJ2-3	ASSWRGGEDTQY
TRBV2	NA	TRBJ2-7	AFGTGSFEQY
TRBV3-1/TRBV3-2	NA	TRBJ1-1	ASSFRPTLRTEAF
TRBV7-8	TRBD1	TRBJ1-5	ASSLSLGTGNQPQH
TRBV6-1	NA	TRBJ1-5	ASSDGGRGQH
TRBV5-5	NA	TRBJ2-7	ASSLNPTGSATYEQY
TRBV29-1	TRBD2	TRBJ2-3	SVEHRTSGGASDTQY
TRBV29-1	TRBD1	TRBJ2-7	SGGQGAHEQY
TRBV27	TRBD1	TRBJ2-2	ASSVYRGQGTGELF
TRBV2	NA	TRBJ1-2	ASSGGGTYGYT
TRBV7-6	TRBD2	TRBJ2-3	ASSTFKRGVSFDTQY
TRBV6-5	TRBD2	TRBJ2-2	ASTGTRGTGELF
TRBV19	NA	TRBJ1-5	ASSGSGEQPQH
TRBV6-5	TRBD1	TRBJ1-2	ASTLTGDYGYT
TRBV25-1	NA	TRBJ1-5	ASSEGGPGGNQPQH
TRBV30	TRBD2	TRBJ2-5	AWDTSGGARETQY
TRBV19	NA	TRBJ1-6	ASSPIITLH
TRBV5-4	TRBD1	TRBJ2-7	ASSTRDSRYEQY
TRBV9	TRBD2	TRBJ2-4	ASSVGLAGLQY
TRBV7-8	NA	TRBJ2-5	ASSVLYPHPRFQETQY
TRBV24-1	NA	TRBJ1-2	ATSDFEGRGYT
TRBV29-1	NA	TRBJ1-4	SVGRGGTTNEKLF
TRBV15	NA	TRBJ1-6	ATSAENLKSPLH
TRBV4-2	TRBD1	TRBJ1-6	ASSQVGTGPEIPEEPLH
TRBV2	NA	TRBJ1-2	ASRDRRTANYGYT
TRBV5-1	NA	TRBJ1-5	ASSLAGGSNQPQH
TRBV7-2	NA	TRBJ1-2	ASSPREADGYT
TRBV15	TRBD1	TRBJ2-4	ATNQGQGNIQY
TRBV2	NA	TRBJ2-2	ASSEQWGLAANTGELF
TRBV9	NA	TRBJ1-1	ASSLSRNTEAF
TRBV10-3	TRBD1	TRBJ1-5	AISSTGADQPQH
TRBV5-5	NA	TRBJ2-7	ARRQEGGRGSYEQY
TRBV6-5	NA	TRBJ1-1	ASRGEGLTNTEAF
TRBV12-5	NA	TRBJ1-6	ASGLDKQGFSSYNSPLH
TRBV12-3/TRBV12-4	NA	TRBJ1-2	ASSFPRGYGYT
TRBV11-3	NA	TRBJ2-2	ASSSGYHTNTGELF
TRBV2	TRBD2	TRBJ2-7	ASRPERGSSYEQY
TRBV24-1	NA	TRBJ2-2	ATTNREGTGELF
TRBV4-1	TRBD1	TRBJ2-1	ASSQSAPGQYNEQF
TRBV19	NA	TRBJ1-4	ASSPSRGTEKLF
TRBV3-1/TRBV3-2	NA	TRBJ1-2	ASTTRTGGYT
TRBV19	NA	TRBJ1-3	ASSIWGFSGNTIY
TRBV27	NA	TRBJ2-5	ASSLRQGWETQY
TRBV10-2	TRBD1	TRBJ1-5	ASNDRVSNQPQH
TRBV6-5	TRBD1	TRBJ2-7	ASTRDREAYEQY
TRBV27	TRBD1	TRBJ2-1	ASSQGQSSYNEQF
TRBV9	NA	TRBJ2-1	ASSPGGGFGNEQF
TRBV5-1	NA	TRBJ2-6	ASSLTGGLSGANVLT